Sequencing of this T cell receptor beta chain was carried out in a study of cytomegalovirus exposure and HLA in healthy donors (TCRdb year 2017). About the investigation overall: An earlier analysis of some 600 of the donors reported approximately 280 Gb of sequence data and around 100 million unique TCR beta sequences obtained from about 179 million T cells. An early release that covered more than 550 HLA-typed donors contained approximately 300 gigabases of sequencing data and 75 million to 100 million unique TCR sequences. Of the roughly 410 genotyped donors, 81% were placed in the genetic ancestry cluster associated with self-reported Caucasian donors. The study was designed to test whether signatures of past pathogen exposure could be identified by cataloging public T cell receptors. The study used immunosequencing to profile the T cell repertoires of more than 650 subjects and linked those repertoires to cytomegalovirus serostatus. A separate validation cohort of some 130 different subjects was used in addition to the approximately 700-subject first cohort. To predict cytomegalovirus infection status, the study combined high-throughput TCR immunosequencing, statistical association of individual TCRs with disease status, and machine learning. In a later analysis, previously published TCR beta repertoires from about 670 donors were re-analyzed and high-resolution HLA genotyping was added so that TCR occurrence patterns could be studied. In the later analysis, no new phenotypic data were used to find candidate immune exposures; instead, reliance was placed on TCR beta sequences and their occurrence across donors. In an earlier analysis of a few hundred of the donors, high-throughput TCR beta sequencing was used to judge whether each TCR beta V gene segment behaved as functional or pseudogenic. Donor age, sex, ethnicity and CMV serostatus were compiled alongside the repertoire data. Genome-wide SNP genotypes for about 60% of the roughly 700 donors were used in a later genetic analysis, which treated that subset as a discovery cohort. All discovery cohort repertoires had been generated using a single sequencing platform. HLA typing covered class I and class II loci at four-digit resolution. Typing coverage differed by locus: A, B, C, DRB1 and DQB1 were typed in about 629-630 donors, DQA1 in about 510, DPA1 in some 570, and DPB1 in approximately 450. Because of strong linkage in the cohort, roughly five DR-DQ haplotypes were treated as single units for association and clustering. Across some 400 genotyped donors of the cohort, an average of approximately 220,000 unique TCR beta nucleotide sequences per donor were sequenced, and around 19% of those sequences were non-productive. General findings and caveats noted by the study authors: Across donors, most TCR sequences were observed very rarely, whereas some public TCRs were present in many individuals. Linkage disequilibrium might explain the correlated functional status among segregating V segments, but an unknown experimental factor could not be ruled out. Immune exposure information for the cohort was limited to CMV serostatus. V-gene and J-gene trimming of TCR beta chains was associated with a missense DCLRE1C variant in a later genetic analysis, and the association was replicated in an independent cohort. In both the original and validation cohorts, the classifier was reported to diagnose cytomegalovirus status with high specificity and sensitivity. In this cohort, only TCR beta chains were sequenced, and detectable features were limited by the absence of alpha or paired-chain data. When HLA alleles, especially DR and DQ, strongly co-occurred, attributing TCR associations to individual alleles was difficult. In vitro tests confirmed that three of the cytomegalovirus-associated TCR beta chains recognize cytomegalovirus antigens. Some IMGT-functional V segments, including TRBV6-2 and TRBV6-3, could not be told apart with the 87-base-pair reads, so those segments were excluded. Several of the top co-occurrence clusters appeared to be linked to parvovirus B19, influenza, CMV and Epstein-Barr virus, according to a later analysis. Because some donors lacked HLA typing at each locus, the association tests relied only on the typed subset. The authors suggested that the approach could potentially be generalized to other disease states and immunological phenotypes. In a later analysis, most CMV-associated TCR beta chains were found to appear HLA-restricted, with HLA associations seemingly driven largely by CMV exposure. In a later analysis, TCR association rates were found to vary across HLA loci, with the most associated TCRs seen for DRB1 alleles and the fewest for HLA-C alleles. Sequencing depth was assumed to be roughly uniform across donors in the presence/absence analyses, though that assumption may not hold. According to a later genetic analysis, donors in an Asian-associated ancestry cluster had fewer N-insertions in productive TCRs than the approximately 700-donor mean. A further reported finding was that TCR beta sequences accurately predicted the HLA-A and HLA-B alleles for most subjects in the first cohort. An earlier analysis of several hundred of the donors showed that most TCR beta V segments appeared in productive rearrangements either about 90% or about 30% of the time, which broadly matched IMGT annotations. The study listed 150 to 200 TCR beta chains as associated with cytomegalovirus. Because counts were too low, some 16 rarely observed V segments, including chromosome 9 orphons, were excluded from the earlier analysis of around 640 of the donors. In a later analysis, HLA-associated TCR beta chains were found to be more clonally expanded and to have lower generation probabilities than equally common non-associated chains. Specific HLA alleles were associated with over 15,000 TCR beta sequences at a false discovery rate of 0.05 in a later analysis. A group of highly shared sequence variants was considered likely to be a technical artifact of the sequencing pipeline.

The germline V gene encodes CDR1 SGHRS and CDR2 YFSETQ. From its cysteine to its phenylalanine, the CDR3 spans 16 amino acids. The CDR3 DNA has 48 bases and is translated from base 1. V was cut back by 2 bases and J by 2 bases, leaving a gap of 14 bases between them. In the case of this clone: It lacks a known antigen. No base quality values were provided; no much bigger clone lies one nucleotide off.

Libraries were prepared through the immunoSEQ multiplex PCR assay. The multiplex PCR relied on a mix of 60 forward primers for TCR Vbeta segments and 13 reverse primers for TCR Jbeta segments. Amplification of the CDR3 region of rearranged TCR beta genes was performed with a multiplex PCR assay on genomic DNA. The amplified TCR beta libraries were sequenced on the Illumina HiSeq System as 87-base-pair reads. In the paper's pipeline: A later analysis counted approximately 74 million unique TCR beta chains across the 550 to 700 repertoires, and approximately 11 million of these chains were shared by at least two donors. Raw reads were error-corrected and collapsed into unique sequences by a nearest-neighbor algorithm in which closely related sequences were merged to remove PCR and sequencing errors. V, D and J gene segments were assigned by aligning CDR3 sequences to IMGT reference sequences. For a sequence to be retained, a match of at least six nucleotides to both a V gene segment and a J gene segment was required. Rearrangements were called productive when the CDR3 lacked stop codons and stayed in frame with V and J; all others were non-productive. CDR3 was defined according to IMGT convention as the region running from the second conserved V-encoded cysteine to the conserved J-encoded phenylalanine. In an earlier analysis of approximately 500 of the donors, sequences lacking an unambiguous match to a single V gene segment were excluded. An earlier analysis of 500 to 600 of the donors classified V segments as functional when productive rearrangements were above 56.7% and as segregating when the standard deviation between donors was above 5%. A statistical classification framework was built to diagnose cytomegalovirus status from the catalog of TCR beta chain sequences. In a later analysis, TCR nucleotide sequences were compared against IMGT/GENE-DB human TR gene sequences so that V and J genes could be assigned. The TCRdist pipeline was used in a later analysis to assign CDR3 sequences and most-parsimonious VDJ recombination scenarios. In a later analysis, each TCR beta chain was defined by its CDR3 amino acid sequence together with its V-gene family, and reads without a unique V-gene family were excluded. A later analysis removed 550 to 650 highly shared, low-generation-probability nucleotide sequences to deal with suspected cross-contamination and a sequencing artifact. In a later analysis, a clonal expansion index for each public chain was calculated from normalized within-repertoire ranks of inferred template counts. In a later analysis, generation probabilities were computed with a VDJ recombination model fitted to out-of-frame rearrangements, and the resulting probabilities were checked against IGoR. A later analysis scored TCR-TCR, TCR-HLA and TCR-CMV co-occurrence with hypergeometric tests, applying a repertoire-size bias correction to TCR pairs. A later analysis estimated false discovery rates by permuting HLA or CMV assignments 20 times. In a later analysis, co-occurring TCRs were grouped with DBSCAN, and TCRdist sequence similarity was added when clustering was performed within HLA-allele-positive subsets. Co-occurrence clustering excluded repertoires with fewer than 30,000 or more than 120,000 public chains, plus five with anomalous nucleotide sharing. This is the immuneACCESS table as TCRdb keeps it, with only in-frame sequences that have V and J called. A part of the clones is gone; compared with another copy, unresolved V genes explain less than half, and the rest is unexplained. V and J calls and clone size are given by that table; D and trimming were obtained from the DNA. Within this sample are over 150,000 clones, with over 75% of them counted one time only. The ten largest make up just under 3% of the sample.

In total, approximately 700 healthy bone marrow donors made up the cohort. All cohort members were sampled while nominally healthy, although unrecorded immune exposures were likely present. The donor was CMV seronegative and was included in the group of around 320 seronegative cohort members. Each donor provided a peripheral blood sample, and peripheral blood mononuclear cells were used for TCR beta sequencing. The Qiagen DNeasy Blood Extraction Kit was used to extract genomic DNA from the blood cell samples. The sequenced material came from PBMCs. The sequence is built from TRBV5-1 and TRBJ1-3, with no confident D gene call. This receptor was taken from a woman aged 25 to 39 in good health and CMV-seronegative. The CDR3 protein sequence reads: CASSLQAGSTGNTIYF. DNA sequence: TGCGCCAGCAGCTTACAAGCCGGGTCGACTGGAAACACCATATATTTT.